These 30 T cell receptor beta chains were all obtained from the same sample, sequenced in a study of shared clonotypes between healthy human individuals. Measured with immunoSEQ multiplex PCR; TCRdb has only the in-frame clones, and not every one. The sample lists some 200,000 clones; over 80% were seen once. The sample comprised naive CD4+ T cells sorted from blood. The subset was: CD45RA+ positively selected. The receptor source for this set is a woman in her twenties or thirties in good health.

This sequence joins TRBV25-1 and TRBJ1-2, with 9 bases that match TRBD1. This CDR3 comprises 14 residues. V was clipped by 3 bases and J by 5 bases; unmatched bases: 4. The V gene's germline CDR1 is MGHDK and CDR2 SYGVNS. CDR3 DNA: TGTGCCAGCAGTGATCCCGGGACAGGGTATGGCTACACCTTC. Translation: CASSDPGTGYGYTF.

The chain joins TRBV6-6 to TRBJ2-4, with unresolved D. The V gene's germline CDR1 is MNHNY and CDR2 SVGAGI (reference sequence). Trimming left V 2 bases short and J 0 bases short, with 11 bases between. This CDR3 has 16 amino acids. The CDR3 spells CASSYDIAVAKNIQYF. As DNA, the CDR3 is TGTGCCAGCAGTTACGACATAGCAGTAGCCAAAAACATTCAGTACTTC.

This chain joins TRBV30 and TRBJ1-3, with D hard to call. The CDR3 is 13 amino acids. Germline-derived CDR1 and CDR2 are GTSNPN and SVGIG (reference sequence). Trimming removed 2 bases at V and 0 bases at J, with 5 bases between. The CDR3 protein is CAWSYNSGNTIYF. The CDR3 region has the DNA TGTGCCTGGAGTTACAACTCTGGAAACACCATATATTTT.

Of note for this clone: Other DNA variants within this sample encode the same CDR3. V and J are TRBV19 and TRBJ2-7; possibly TRBD2 for D (5 bases). Germline V gene sequence: CDR1 LNHDA, CDR2 SQIVND (reference sequence). V was pared by 0 bases and J by 4 bases, with 13 bases between. The CDR3 is 15 residues long. CDR3 amino acids: CASSIDRGSGYEQYF. The DNA for the CDR3 is TGTGCCAGTAGTATAGATCGCGGGTCGGGATACGAGCAGTACTTC.

The V gene is TRBV2, the J gene TRBJ1-2; D possibly corresponds to TRBD1 (6 bases). Germline loops: CDR1 SNHLY, CDR2 FYNNEI. Between the trimmed V and J ends, which lost 2 bases and 1 base, there was a span of 8 bases. The CDR3 consists of 14 residues. CDR3 sequence (DNA): TGTGCCAGCAGTGAACAGGGACATAACTATGGCTACACCTTC. This sequence encodes CASSEQGHNYGYTF.

The rearrangement uses TRBV4-2 and TRBJ1-5; D is possibly TRBD1 (5 bases). Germline V gene sequence: CDR1 LGHNA, CDR2 YNFKEQ. The CDR3 runs 15 residues. Trimming took 2 bases from V and 2 from J, leaving 10 bases between them. The CDR3 DNA sequence: TGTGCCAGCAGCCAAACAGGTTATGGCAATCAGCCCCAGCATTTT. Its protein is CASSQTGYGNQPQHF.

This clone appeared a single time. The rearrangement uses TRBV10-1 and TRBJ2-1; TRBD2 matches 12 bases. Germline loops: CDR1 WNHNN, CDR2 SYGVQD (reference sequence). The CDR3 extends over 17 amino acids. The V and J ends lost 5 bases and 0 bases, in that order; junction bases with no gene match: 5. The CDR3 loop is CASSSGLAGTSYNEQFF. CDR3 DNA: TGCGCCAGCAGTAGTGGACTAGCGGGAACCTCCTACAATGAGCAGTTCTTC.

V gene TRBV7-3 combines with J gene TRBJ2-7; either TRBD1 or TRBD2 may fit D (5 bases each). The CDR3 extends over 20 amino acids. Germline CDR1 SGHTA, CDR2 FQGTGA. V lost 1 base and J lost 0, with 25 bases in between. Here the CDR3 reads CASSLRPGPPGTVSSYEQYF. In DNA form, the CDR3 reads TGTGCCAGCAGCTTAAGGCCCGGGCCCCCCGGGACGGTTAGCTCCTACGAGCAGTACTTC.

This chain uses TRBV21-1 with TRBJ2-7. TRBV21-1 is annotated as a pseudogene. The length of the CDR3 is 14 residues. CDR3 DNA: TGTGCCAGCAGCAAAAGTCAAAAGGCTCACGAGCAGTACTTC. Its translation: CASSKSQKAHEQYF.

V is TRBV28 and J is TRBJ2-5; perhaps TRBD2 as D (6 bases). Matching the DNA end better, TRBJ2-7 makes the J call doubtful. The CDR3 contains 14 residues. Looked up from germline, CDR1 is MDHEN and CDR2 is SYDVKM. The CDR3 is CASSLTPTSSEQYF. In DNA, the CDR3 is TGTGCCAGCAGTCTCACCCCGACTAGTTCCGAGCAGTACTTC.

J is TRBJ1-3 and V is TRBV25-1; 10 bases are a match to TRBD1. V trimming: 6 bases; J trimming: 4 bases; junction bases outside the gene matches: 6. The CDR3 loop spans 15 amino acids. Germline CDR1 reads MGHDK; CDR2 reads SYGVNS. The CDR3 DNA follows: TGTGCCAGCAGGACTGACAGGGGGCCGGGAAACACCATATATTTT. Its translation is CASRTDRGPGNTIYF.

V and J are TRBV2 and TRBJ2-7; possible D gene TRBD1, 5 bases. The CDR3 consists of 12 residues. Germline CDR1 reads SNHLY; CDR2 reads FYNNEI. The ends were cut back, 7 bases at V and 0 bases at J, with 7 bases in the middle. The CDR3 is CASKDTSYEQYF. CDR3 nucleotide sequence: TGTGCCAGCAAGGACACCTCCTACGAGCAGTACTTC.

The V gene is TRBV27, the J gene TRBJ2-7, with D hard to call. Trimming took off 3 bases at V and 2 bases at J, with 11 bases between the two ends. Germline V gene lookup returns CDR1 MNHEY and CDR2 SMNVEV (reference sequence). The CDR3 length is 14 residues. The CDR3 DNA sequence: TGTGCCAGCAGTTTCAATCCCGACGCCTACGAGCAGTACTTC. Translation: CASSFNPDAYEQYF.

This sequence joins TRBV28 and TRBJ2-7; TRBD2 is a possible D gene (7 bases). The CDR3 has 16 residues. Germline V gene sequence: CDR1 MDHEN, CDR2 SYDVKM. V lost 1 base and J lost 0, with 13 bases in between. CDR3 region: CASSLSSGGGSYEQYF. CDR3 in DNA: TGTGCCAGCAGTTTATCCTCGGGGGGCGGCTCCTACGAGCAGTACTTC.

The chain uses TRBV28 and TRBJ2-5, with D hard to call. With 3 bases removed from V and 1 base from J, the gap between germline ends came to 0 bases. This CDR3 region has 11 residues. Germline V gene lookup returns CDR1 MDHEN and CDR2 SYDVKM. Here the CDR3 DNA reads TGTGCCAGCAGTTTCCAAGAGACCCAGTACTTC. It yields the protein CASSFQETQYF.

This clone was detected only once. This sequence joins TRBV18 and TRBJ2-7, with 8 bases fitting TRBD2. Trimming removed 0 bases from V and 7 bases from J; junction bases left unmatched: 5. CDR3 length: 14 residues. Per the germline V gene, CDR1 is KGHSH and CDR2 is LQKENI. The DNA for the CDR3 is TGTGCCAGCTCACCACCCGGACTAGCTTGGGAGCAGTACTTC. Translation: CASSPPGLAWEQYF.

The J gene is TRBJ2-2, the V gene TRBV7-3, with D tentatively TRBD2 (6 bases). CDR3 length: 15 amino acids. From germline, CDR1 is SGHTA and CDR2 FQGTGA. The ends were cut back, 5 bases at V and 7 bases at J, with 17 bases in the middle. In DNA form, the CDR3 reads TGTGCCAGCAGCCGGAGCGCGGGGACCAACGGGGAGCTGTTTTTT. This encodes CASSRSAGTNGELFF.

This rearrangement joins TRBV19 to TRBJ2-2; TRBD2 is a possible D gene (6 bases). Germline loops: CDR1 LNHDA, CDR2 SQIVND (reference sequence). The CDR3 has 14 residues. Trimming cost V 5 bases and J 4 bases, with 11 bases left between them. This CDR3 is CASSGTPTTGELFF. The CDR3 DNA follows: TGTGCCAGTAGTGGGACTCCTACCACCGGGGAGCTGTTTTTT.

The gene calls are TRBV7-2 and TRBJ2-1; 7 bases are shared with TRBD2. The CDR3 is 13 amino acids. Trimming took 3 bases from V and 8 from J; bases not matched to a gene: 4. Germline CDR1 SGHTA, CDR2 FQGNSA. This CDR3 reads CASSFSGLHEQFF. Here the CDR3 DNA reads TGTGCCAGCAGCTTTAGCGGGTTACATGAGCAGTTCTTC.

The rearrangement joins TRBV30 to TRBJ2-1; no clear D. Germline V gives CDR1 GTSNPN, CDR2 SVGIG (reference sequence). CDR3 length: 11 amino acids. CDR3 sequence (DNA): TGTGCATCTCGCGGCTACAATGAGCAGTTCTTC. Its translation: CASRGYNEQFF.

V is TRBV11-2 and J is TRBJ2-7; D is unclear. Deletions cut 5 bases from V and 2 bases from J, with 13 bases between. The CDR3 is 14 amino acids. CDR1 is SGHAT, CDR2 FQNNGV, per germline. Here the CDR3 DNA reads TGTGCCAGCAGCCCCCGCGGCGACGCCTACGAGCAGTACTTC. Protein: CASSPRGDAYEQYF.

The chain combines TRBV28 with TRBJ1-2; D is unclear. Germline assignment: CDR1 MDHEN and CDR2 SYDVKM. This CDR3 has 16 amino acids. V was pared by 4 bases and J by 3 bases, with 18 bases between. CDR3 loop: CASSSPQRTLHYGYTF. The CDR3 bases are TGTGCCAGCAGTTCACCACAGCGCACCCTCCACTATGGCTACACCTTC.

The chain is built from TRBV7-8 and TRBJ2-4, with 7 nucleotides matching TRBD1. Germline CDR1 SGHVS, CDR2 FQNEAQ. There are 20 residues in the CDR3. J lost 0 bases, V lost 4 bases, and 18 bases had no gene match. The CDR3 DNA reads as TGTGCCAGCAGCTCCGTCCGGCTCCCCCGGGACAGATCAGCCAAAAACATTCAGTACTTC. It is translated as CASSSVRLPRDRSAKNIQYF.

The rearrangement joins TRBV7-9 to TRBJ1-1; D not resolved. V gave up 2 bases and J gave up 0 bases, with 7 bases separating them. Germline V CDR1 and CDR2: SEHNR, FQNEAQ (reference sequence). This CDR3 spans 14 amino acids. This CDR3 is CASSLSAMNTEAFF. The CDR3 DNA reads TGTGCCAGCAGCTTATCGGCGATGAACACTGAAGCTTTCTTT.

This chain links TRBV2 with TRBJ2-7, with TRBD2 matching over 9 bases. V trimming: 4 bases; J trimming: 2 bases; junction bases outside the gene matches: 0. This CDR3 contains 13 residues. Germline CDR1 reads SNHLY; CDR2 reads FYNNEI. CDR3 sequence (DNA): TGTGCCAGCAGTGGCGGGAGGGCCTACGAGCAGTACTTC. Protein product: CASSGGRAYEQYF.

The chain carries TRBV11-2 and TRBJ1-1, with D unclear. This CDR3 has 16 residues. Trimming pared 4 bases from V and 0 bases from J, leaving 15 bases between. Looked up from germline, CDR1 is SGHAT and CDR2 is FQNNGV. CDR3 sequence: CASSSPLRFMNTEAFF. The CDR3 DNA sequence: TGTGCCAGCAGCTCGCCATTAAGATTCATGAACACTGAAGCTTTCTTT.

This chain uses TRBV13 with TRBJ2-7; 9 nucleotides line up with TRBD1. Trimming at V came to 5 bases and at J to 4 bases, leaving 9 bases not matched to a gene. The CDR3 totals 15 residues. Germline V gives CDR1 PRHDT, CDR2 FYEKMQ (reference sequence). In DNA, the CDR3 is TGTGCCAGCAGCCTCATCGGGACAGGGCAATACGAGCAGTACTTC. Translated, it gives CASSLIGTGQYEQYF. The full variable domain, rest sourced from reference TRBV13 and TRBJ2-7, is AAGVIQSPRHLIKEKRETATLKCYPIPRHDTVYWYQQGPGQDPQFLISFYEKMQSDKGSIPDRFSAQQFSDYHSELNMSSLELGDSALYFCASSLIGTGQYEQYFGPGTRLTVT.

The chain is built from TRBV10-1 and TRBJ2-7; D is perhaps TRBD1 (6 bases). Trimming cost V 2 bases and J 6 bases, with 8 bases left between them. Per germline, CDR1 WNHNN and CDR2 SYGVQD (reference sequence). This CDR3 contains 12 residues. The CDR3 region has the DNA TGCGCCAGCAGTGAGCCAGGGGCCGAGCAGTACTTC. The encoded protein is CASSEPGAEQYF.

This chain's CDR3 is CACHLGGKRNEQYF. In DNA form, the CDR3 reads TGTGCCTGCCACCTGGGAGGGAAAAGGAACGAGCAGTACTTC. V and J are TRBV30 and TRBJ2-5; 7 bases fit TRBD2. The DNA end lines up better with TRBJ2-7; the J call may be wrong. This CDR3 region has 14 residues. From germline, CDR1 is GTSNPN and CDR2 SVGIG (reference sequence).

The rearrangement uses TRBV19 and TRBJ1-1, with D uncertain. This CDR3 comprises 14 residues. V was pared by 8 bases and J by 4 bases, with 17 bases between. Germline V gene sequence: CDR1 LNHDA, CDR2 SQIVND (reference sequence). In nucleotides, the CDR3 is TGTGCCAGTCGACCCTACCGGGATAGCACTGAAGCTTTCTTT. Protein product: CASRPYRDSTEAFF.